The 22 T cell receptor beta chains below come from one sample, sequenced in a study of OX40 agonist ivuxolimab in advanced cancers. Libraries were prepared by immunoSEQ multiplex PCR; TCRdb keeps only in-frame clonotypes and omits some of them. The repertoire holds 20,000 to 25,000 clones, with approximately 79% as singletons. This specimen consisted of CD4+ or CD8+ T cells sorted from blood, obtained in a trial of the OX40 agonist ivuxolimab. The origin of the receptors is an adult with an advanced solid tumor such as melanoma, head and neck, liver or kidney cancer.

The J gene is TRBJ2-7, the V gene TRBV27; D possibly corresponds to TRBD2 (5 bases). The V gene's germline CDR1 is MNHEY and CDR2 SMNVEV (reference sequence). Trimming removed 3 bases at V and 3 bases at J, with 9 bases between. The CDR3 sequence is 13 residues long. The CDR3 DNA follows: TGTGCCAGCAGTTTCGGGAAATACTACGAGCAGTACTTC. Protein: CASSFGKYYEQYF.

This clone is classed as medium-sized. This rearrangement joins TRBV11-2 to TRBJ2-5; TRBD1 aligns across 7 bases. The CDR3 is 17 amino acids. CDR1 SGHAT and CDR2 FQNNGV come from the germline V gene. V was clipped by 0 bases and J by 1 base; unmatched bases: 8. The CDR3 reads CASSLEPGTVFQETQYF. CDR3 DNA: TGTGCCAGCAGCTTAGAACCCGGGACAGTCTTCCAAGAGACCCAGTACTTC.

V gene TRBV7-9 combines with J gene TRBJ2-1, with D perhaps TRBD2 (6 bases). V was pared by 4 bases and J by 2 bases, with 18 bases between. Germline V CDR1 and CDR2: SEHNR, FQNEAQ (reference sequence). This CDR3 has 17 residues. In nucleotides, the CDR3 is TGTGCCAGCAGCTCCCAACGGGGGAGTGCAACCTACAATGAGCAGTTCTTC. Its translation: CASSSQRGSATYNEQFF.

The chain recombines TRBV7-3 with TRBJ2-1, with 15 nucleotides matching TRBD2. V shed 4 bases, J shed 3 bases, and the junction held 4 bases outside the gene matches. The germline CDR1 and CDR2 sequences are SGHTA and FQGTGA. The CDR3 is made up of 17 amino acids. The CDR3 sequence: CASSSGLAGGYYNEQFF. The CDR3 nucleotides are TGTGCCAGCAGCTCCGGACTAGCGGGGGGGTACTACAATGAGCAGTTCTTC.

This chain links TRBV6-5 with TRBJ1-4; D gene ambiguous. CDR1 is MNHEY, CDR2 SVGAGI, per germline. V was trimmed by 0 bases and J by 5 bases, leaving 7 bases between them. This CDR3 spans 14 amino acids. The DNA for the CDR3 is TGTGCCAGCAGTTACTCTGTGGGGAATGAAAAACTGTTTTTT. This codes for CASSYSVGNEKLFF.

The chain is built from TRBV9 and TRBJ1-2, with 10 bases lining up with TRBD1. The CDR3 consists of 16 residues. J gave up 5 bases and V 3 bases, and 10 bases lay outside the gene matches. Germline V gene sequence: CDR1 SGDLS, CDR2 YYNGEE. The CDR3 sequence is CASSGQTGGPLYGYTF. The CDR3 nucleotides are TGTGCCAGCAGCGGGCAGACAGGGGGCCCCTTGTATGGCTACACCTTC.

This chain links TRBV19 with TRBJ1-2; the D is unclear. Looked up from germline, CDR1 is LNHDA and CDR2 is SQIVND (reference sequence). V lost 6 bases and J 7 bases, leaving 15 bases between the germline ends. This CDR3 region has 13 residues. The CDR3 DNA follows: TGTGCCAGTAGCTCTCTCTCCTCGGGTGGCTACACCTTC. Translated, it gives CASSSLSSGGYTF.

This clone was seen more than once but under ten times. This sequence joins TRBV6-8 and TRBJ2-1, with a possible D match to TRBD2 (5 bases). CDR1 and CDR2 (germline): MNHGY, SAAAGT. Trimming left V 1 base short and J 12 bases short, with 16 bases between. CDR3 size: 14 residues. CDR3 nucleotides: TGTGCCAGCAGTTACTTTGGTCCTAGCTGGGGGCAGTTCTTC. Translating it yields CASSYFGPSWGQFF.

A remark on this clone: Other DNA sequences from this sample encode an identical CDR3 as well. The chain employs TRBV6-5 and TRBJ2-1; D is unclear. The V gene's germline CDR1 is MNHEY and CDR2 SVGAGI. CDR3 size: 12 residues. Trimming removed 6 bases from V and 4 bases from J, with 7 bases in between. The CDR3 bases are TGTGCCAGCAGCCGCCCTTACAATGAGCAGTTCTTC. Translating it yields CASSRPYNEQFF.

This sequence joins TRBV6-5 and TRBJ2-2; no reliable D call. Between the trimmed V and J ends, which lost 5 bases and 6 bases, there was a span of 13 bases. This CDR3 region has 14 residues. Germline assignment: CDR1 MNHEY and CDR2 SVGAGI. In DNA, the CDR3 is TGTGCCAGCAGTGACATACGGGCGTCCGGGGAGCTGTTTTTT. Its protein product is CASSDIRASGELFF.

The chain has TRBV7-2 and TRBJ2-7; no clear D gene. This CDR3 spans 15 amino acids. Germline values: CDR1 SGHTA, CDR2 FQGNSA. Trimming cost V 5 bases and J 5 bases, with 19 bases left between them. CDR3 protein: CASSPTPFQDHEQYF. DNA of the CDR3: TGTGCCAGCAGCCCCACCCCGTTCCAAGACCACGAGCAGTACTTC.

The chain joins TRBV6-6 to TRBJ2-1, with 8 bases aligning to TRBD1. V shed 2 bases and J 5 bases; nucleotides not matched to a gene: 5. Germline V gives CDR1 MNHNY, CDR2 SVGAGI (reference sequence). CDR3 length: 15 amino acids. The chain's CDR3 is CASSYGTGLHNEQFF. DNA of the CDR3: TGTGCCAGCAGTTACGGGACAGGCCTCCACAATGAGCAGTTCTTC.

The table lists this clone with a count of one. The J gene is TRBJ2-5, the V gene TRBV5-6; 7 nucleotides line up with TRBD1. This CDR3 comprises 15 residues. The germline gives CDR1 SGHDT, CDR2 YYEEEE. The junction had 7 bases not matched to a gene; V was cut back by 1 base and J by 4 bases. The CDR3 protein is CASSLFRDRRETQYF. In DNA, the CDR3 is TGTGCCAGCAGCTTGTTCCGGGACAGAAGAGAGACCCAGTACTTC. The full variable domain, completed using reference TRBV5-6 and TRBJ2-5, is DAGVTQSPTHLIKTRGQQVTLRCSPKSGHDTVSWYQQALGQGPQFIFQYYEEEERQRGNFPDRFSGHQFPNYSSELNVNALLLGDSALYLCASSLFRDRRETQYFGPGTRLLVL.

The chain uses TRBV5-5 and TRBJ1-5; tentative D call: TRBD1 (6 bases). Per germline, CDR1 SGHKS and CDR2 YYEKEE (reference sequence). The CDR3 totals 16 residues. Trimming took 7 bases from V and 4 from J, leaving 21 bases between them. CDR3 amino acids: CASPPAAQGVNQPQHF. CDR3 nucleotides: TGTGCCAGCCCTCCGGCGGCACAGGGAGTGAATCAGCCCCAGCATTTT.

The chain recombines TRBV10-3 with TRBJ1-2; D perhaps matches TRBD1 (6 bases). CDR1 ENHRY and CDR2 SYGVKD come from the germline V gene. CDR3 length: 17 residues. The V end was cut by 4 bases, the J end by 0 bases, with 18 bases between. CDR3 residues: CAISATGQTNANYGYTF. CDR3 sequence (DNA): TGTGCCATCAGTGCAACCGGACAGACCAATGCTAACTATGGCTACACCTTC.

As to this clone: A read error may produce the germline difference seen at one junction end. In DNA, the CDR3 is TGCGCCAGCAGCCAAGAAAGGTATCACCCCTCACCCCTCCACTTT. It specifies CASSQERYHPSPLHF. The chain has TRBV11-2 and TRBJ1-6; D is undetermined. CDR1 is SGHAT and CDR2 is FQNNGV in the germline V gene. The CDR3 totals 15 residues.

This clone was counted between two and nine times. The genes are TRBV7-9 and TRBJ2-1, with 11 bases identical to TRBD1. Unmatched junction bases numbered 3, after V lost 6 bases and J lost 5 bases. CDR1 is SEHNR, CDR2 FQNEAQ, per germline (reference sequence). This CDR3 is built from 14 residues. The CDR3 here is CASRGQGVNNEQFF. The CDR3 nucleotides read TGTGCCAGCAGGGGACAGGGGGTGAACAATGAGCAGTTCTTC.

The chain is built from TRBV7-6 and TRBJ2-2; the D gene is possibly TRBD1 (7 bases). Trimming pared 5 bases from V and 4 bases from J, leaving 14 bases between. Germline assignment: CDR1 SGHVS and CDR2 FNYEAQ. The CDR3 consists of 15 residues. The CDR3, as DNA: TGTGCCAGCAGCATGTTCAGGGGGGCCACCGGGGAGCTGTTTTTT. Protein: CASSMFRGATGELFF.

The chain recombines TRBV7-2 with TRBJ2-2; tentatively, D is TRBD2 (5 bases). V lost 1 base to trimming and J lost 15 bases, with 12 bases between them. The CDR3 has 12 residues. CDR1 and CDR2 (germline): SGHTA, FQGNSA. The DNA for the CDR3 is TGTGCCAGCAGCTTAGGCGGCGGGTGGATGTTTTTT. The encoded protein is CASSLGGGWMFF.

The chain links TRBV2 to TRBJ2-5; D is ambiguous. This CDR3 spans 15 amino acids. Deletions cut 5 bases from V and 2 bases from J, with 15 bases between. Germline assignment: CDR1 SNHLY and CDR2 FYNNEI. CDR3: CASSSPAWGQETQYF. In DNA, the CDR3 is TGTGCCAGCAGTAGTCCTGCCTGGGGACAAGAGACCCAGTACTTC.

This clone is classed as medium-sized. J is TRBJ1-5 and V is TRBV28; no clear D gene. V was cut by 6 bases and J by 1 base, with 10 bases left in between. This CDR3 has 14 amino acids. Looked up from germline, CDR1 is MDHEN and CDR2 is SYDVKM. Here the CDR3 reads CASSPDGSNQPQHF. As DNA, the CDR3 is TGTGCCAGCAGCCCCGACGGGAGCAATCAGCCCCAGCATTTT.

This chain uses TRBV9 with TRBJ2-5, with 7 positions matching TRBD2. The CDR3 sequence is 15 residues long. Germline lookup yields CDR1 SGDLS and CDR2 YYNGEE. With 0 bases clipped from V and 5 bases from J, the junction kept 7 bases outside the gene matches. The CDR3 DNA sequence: TGTGCCAGCAGCGTAGGAGCGGGAATATCGGAGACCCAGTACTTC. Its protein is CASSVGAGISETQYF.